The 6 T cell receptor beta chains in this list originate from one sample, sequenced in a study of cytomegalovirus exposure and HLA in healthy donors. 13 Jbeta primers and 60 Vbeta primers were used for the PCR. Method: immunoSEQ multiplex PCR; TCRdb's copy keeps in-frame clones and lacks some. This table holds 130,000 or so clones, about four fifths found once. The sequencing sample was made of PBMCs. These receptors came from a man in his late teens or twenties in good health and CMV-seropositive.

The chain is built from TRBV4-1 and TRBJ2-3; weak D call: TRBD1 (5 bases). Germline CDR1 reads MGHRA; CDR2 reads YSYEKL. CDR3 length: 15 residues. V shed 0 bases and J shed 6 bases, with 13 bases lying between them. The CDR3, as DNA: TGCGCCAGCAGCCAAGAAGTATGGGGCGGTGATACGCAGTATTTT. This gives the protein CASSQEVWGGDTQYF.

This clone showed up just once. The chain is built from TRBV28 and TRBJ2-1, with a possible D match to TRBD1 (6 bases). Germline assignment: CDR1 MDHEN and CDR2 SYDVKM. V was shortened by 5 bases and J by 8 bases, with 10 bases between the two germline ends. The CDR3 length is 12 residues. CDR3 sequence reads: CASSPPGDEQFF. The CDR3 bases are TGTGCCAGCAGTCCCCCAGGGGATGAGCAGTTCTTC.

The chain joins TRBV7-9 to TRBJ2-7; 8 bases are shared with TRBD1. This CDR3 is 16 amino acids long. After removal of 5 bases from V and 0 bases from J, the junction contained 9 bases not matched to a gene. Germline V gene lookup returns CDR1 SEHNR and CDR2 FQNEAQ (reference sequence). Here the CDR3 DNA reads TGTGCCAGCAGCACCAACAGGGACAGGAACTCCTACGAGCAGTACTTC. Encoded protein: CASSTNRDRNSYEQYF.

The V gene is TRBV19, the J gene TRBJ1-5, with D possibly being TRBD1 (5 bases). V was pared by 5 bases and J by 4 bases, with 12 bases between. Germline lookup yields CDR1 LNHDA and CDR2 SQIVND (reference sequence). This CDR3 contains 14 residues. CDR3 sequence reads: CASSSGDPNQPQHF. The CDR3 DNA reads TGTGCCAGTAGTTCGGGGGACCCAAATCAGCCCCAGCATTTT.

Remarks on this clone: One end of the junction varies from germline; a read error may be responsible. The chain recombines TRBV28 with TRBJ2-7, with 12 bases lining up with TRBD2. CDR3 size: 16 residues. Germline V gives CDR1 MDHEN, CDR2 SYDVKM. CDR3 protein: CTSSLPLTSGSYEQYF. Written as DNA, the CDR3 is TGTACCAGCAGTTTACCGCTGACTAGCGGGAGCTACGAGCAGTACTTC.

The chain carries TRBV19 and TRBJ2-5; 8 bases map to TRBD1. Germline trimming cut 1 base from V and 3 bases from J; bases unmatched to any gene: 4. The CDR3 covers 15 residues. CDR1 and CDR2 from the germline V gene are LNHDA and SQIVND (reference sequence). For the CDR3, the DNA is TGTGCCAGTAGTATAGGAGCAGGGGGCGAAGAGACCCAGTACTTC. Its translation: CASSIGAGGEETQYF. Full variable domain (rest looked up from reference TRBV19 and TRBJ2-5): DGGITQSPKYLFRKEGQNVTLSCEQNLNHDAMYWYRQDPGQGLRLIYYSQIVNDFQKGDIAEGYSVSREKKESFPLTVTSAQKNPTAFYLCASSIGAGGEETQYFGPGTRLLVL.